This T cell receptor (beta chain) was documented in a study of blood T cell repertoires in COVID-19. For the study at large: Whether acute or convalescent, the COVID-19 samples came from the United States, Italy and Spain. Nucleic acid was either cDNA or gDNA, and it came from T cells, B-cell-depleted T cells, or PBMCs.

Deletions cut 1 base from V and 4 bases from J, with 16 bases between. This CDR3 is 16 amino acids long. From germline, CDR1 is SGHTA and CDR2 FQGNSA. Clones were read by immunoSEQ multiplex PCR, and TCRdb kept only the in-frame ones, dropping some. The table includes more than 300,000 clones, more than 70% detected once. The Seattle site enrolled patients during active infection and followed them longitudinally. The J gene is TRBJ1-1, the V gene TRBV7-2; D is possibly TRBD1 (6 bases). The sequenced material came from peripheral blood. The TCR originated in a woman in her 70s with COVID-19, enrolled during active disease. CDR3 in DNA: TGTGCCAGCAGCTTAGATGGCAGGGTAGGGGGCACTGAAGCTTTCTTT. This translates into CASSLDGRVGGTEAFF. The full variable domain, rest sourced from reference TRBV7-2 and TRBJ1-1, is GAGVSQSPSNKVTEKGKDVELRCDPISGHTALYWYRQSLGQGLEFLIYFQGNSAPDKSGLPSDRFSAERTGGSVSTLTIQRTQQEDSAVYLCASSLDGRVGGTEAFFGQGTRLTVV.